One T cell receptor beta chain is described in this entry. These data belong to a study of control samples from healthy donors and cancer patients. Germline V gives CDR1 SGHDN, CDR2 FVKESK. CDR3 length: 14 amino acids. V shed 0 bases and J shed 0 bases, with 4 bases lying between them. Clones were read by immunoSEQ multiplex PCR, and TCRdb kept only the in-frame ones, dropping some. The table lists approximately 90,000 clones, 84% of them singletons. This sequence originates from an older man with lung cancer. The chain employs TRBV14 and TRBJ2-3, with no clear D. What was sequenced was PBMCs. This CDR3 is CASSQELSTDTQYF. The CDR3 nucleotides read TGTGCCAGCAGCCAAGAACTGAGCACAGATACGCAGTATTTT.